This entry concerns a single TCR beta chain. Its cognate antigen is unknown. This sample was included in a study of T-cell reconstitution after alpha-beta-depleted transplantation in children. Overall study results and limits: Recipient T cells and thymic progenitors that survived were the source of the high TCRbeta diversity seen at day 60 in some patients. After transplant, at about two months, alpha-beta T cells were reportedly derived from several hundred expanded graft clones. A year post-transplant, T-cell counts and diversity derived mostly from newly produced T cells.

Preparation of the TCRbeta library used unique molecular identifiers. MiXCR, applied by TCRdb to the PCR reads, yields one record per CDR3 protein. Of about 600,000 distinct CDR3 sequences in the sample, 23% are singletons; the top ten hold 12% to 15%. The origin of this receptor is a boy less than two years old who had a stem cell transplant for acute myeloid leukemia, so the T cells may come from the graft donor. The specimen was PBMCs, mostly from graft donor cells, collected 360 days after TCRalphabeta/CD19-depleted stem cell transplant.

For the CDR3, the DNA is TGCGCCAGCAGCCAAGTCTTTCGGCAGAACACCGGGGAGCTGTTTTTT. Protein sequence: CASSQVFRQNTGELFF. V and J are TRBV4-1 and TRBJ2-2; no clear D gene. The germline V gene encodes CDR1 MGHRA and CDR2 YSYEKL. V was cut by 1 base and J by 1 base, with 10 bases left in between. This CDR3 is built from 16 residues.